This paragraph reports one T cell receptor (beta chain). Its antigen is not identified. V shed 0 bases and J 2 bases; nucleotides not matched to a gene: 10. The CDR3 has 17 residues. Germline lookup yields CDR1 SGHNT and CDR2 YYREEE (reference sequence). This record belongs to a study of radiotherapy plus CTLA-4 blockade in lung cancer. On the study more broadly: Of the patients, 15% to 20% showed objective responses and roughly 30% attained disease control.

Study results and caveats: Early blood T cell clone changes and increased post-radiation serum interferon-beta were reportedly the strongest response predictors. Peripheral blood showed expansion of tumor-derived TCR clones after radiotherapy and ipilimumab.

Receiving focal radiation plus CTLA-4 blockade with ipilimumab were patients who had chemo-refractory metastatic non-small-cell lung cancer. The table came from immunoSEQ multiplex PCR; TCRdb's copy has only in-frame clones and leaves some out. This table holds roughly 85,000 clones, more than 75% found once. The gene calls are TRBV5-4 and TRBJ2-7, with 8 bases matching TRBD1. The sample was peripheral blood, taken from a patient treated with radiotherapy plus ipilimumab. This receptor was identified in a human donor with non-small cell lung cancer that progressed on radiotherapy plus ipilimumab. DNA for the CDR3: TGTGCCAGCAGCTTGGGGAAAGGACAGGGAATTCCCTACGAGCAGTACTTC. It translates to CASSLGKGQGIPYEQYF.